A single T cell receptor beta chain is shown here with its context. Libraries were prepared by immunoSEQ multiplex PCR; TCRdb keeps only in-frame clonotypes and omits some of them. The sample contains over 200,000 clones, 84% of which appear only once. Before being deemed recovered, Cohort 3 donors had two negative PCRs, clearance, or symptom resolution. The data belong to a study of blood T cell repertoires in COVID-19. The germline CDR1 and CDR2 sequences are LNHDA and SQIVND (reference sequence). This CDR3 has 15 amino acids. V was trimmed by 5 bases and J by 6 bases, leaving 17 bases between them.

The chain links TRBV19 to TRBJ2-1; a possible D gene is TRBD2 (6 bases). Source material: PBMCs or T cells enriched from blood (not recorded which). The sequence came from a man aged 55 to 70 who had recovered from COVID-19. CDR3 region: CASSPSRDLRNEQFF. The CDR3, as DNA: TGTGCCAGTAGTCCATCCCGGGACTTACGCAATGAGCAGTTCTTC. The variable domain in full, completed from reference TRBV19 and TRBJ2-1, reads DGGITQSPKYLFRKEGQNVTLSCEQNLNHDAMYWYRQDPGQGLRLIYYSQIVNDFQKGDIAEGYSVSREKKESFPLTVTSAQKNPTAFYLCASSPSRDLRNEQFFGPGTRLTVL.